This T cell receptor (beta chain) was captured in a study of T cells after somatic rescue of genetic block. Sequenced by immunoSEQ multiplex PCR; TCRdb stores in-frame clones only, minus some. The sample holds 110,000 or so clones, 90% to 95% seen once. The CDR3 has 14 amino acids. The germline V gene encodes CDR1 SGHTA and CDR2 FQGTGA. Trimming left V 6 bases short and J 8 bases short, with 17 bases between. The chain links TRBV7-3 to TRBJ2-1; D is possibly TRBD2 (6 bases). The sequencing input was peripheral blood mononuclear cells (PBMCs). The TCR originated in a woman between 18 and 29 years old. Written as DNA, the CDR3 is TGTGCCAGCAGGTCCGGGGGATTCCCAGATGAGCAGTTCTTC. It is translated as CASRSGGFPDEQFF. The complete variable domain, with remaining parts taken from reference TRBV7-3 and TRBJ2-1, reads GAGVSQTPSNKVTEKGKYVELRCDPISGHTALYWYRQSLGQGPEFLIYFQGTGAADDSGLPNDRFFAVRPEGSVSTLKIQRTERGDSAVYLCASRSGGFPDEQFFGPGTRLTVL.